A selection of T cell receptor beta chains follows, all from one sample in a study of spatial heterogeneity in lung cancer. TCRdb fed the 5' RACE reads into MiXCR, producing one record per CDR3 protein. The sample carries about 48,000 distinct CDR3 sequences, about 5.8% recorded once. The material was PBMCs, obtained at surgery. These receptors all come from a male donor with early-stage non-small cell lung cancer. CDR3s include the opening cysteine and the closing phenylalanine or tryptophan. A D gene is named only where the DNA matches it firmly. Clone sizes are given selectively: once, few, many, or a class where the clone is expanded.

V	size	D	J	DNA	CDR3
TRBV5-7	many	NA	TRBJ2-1	TGTGCCAGCAGCTTGGGCCACAATGAGCAGTTCTTC	CASSLGHNEQFF
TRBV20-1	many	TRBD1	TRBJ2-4	TGCAGTGCTATGAAACAGGGGACCCTAGCCAAAAACATTCAGTACTTC	CSAMKQGTLAKNIQYF
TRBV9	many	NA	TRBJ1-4	TGTGCCAGCAGCGTAGCTCCTCGACAGCCTAATGAAAAACTGTTTTTT	CASSVAPRQPNEKLFF
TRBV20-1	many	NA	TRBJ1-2	TGCAGTGCAGAAAACCGACTCTATGGCTACACCTTC	CSAENRLYGYTF
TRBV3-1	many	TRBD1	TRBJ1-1	TGTGCCAGCAGCAATAGACAGGGGAGATTGATGAACACTGAAGCTTTCTTT	CASSNRQGRLMNTEAFF
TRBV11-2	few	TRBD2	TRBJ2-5	TGTGCCAGCAGCTTCAGACCGGGGACTAGCGGGAGAGAGACCCAGTACTTC	CASSFRPGTSGRETQYF
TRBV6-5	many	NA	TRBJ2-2	TGTGCCAGCAGCCGGACCTCCGGAGAGCTGTTTTTT	CASSRTSGELFF
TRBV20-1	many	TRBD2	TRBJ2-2	TGCAGTGCTAGGTGGGAGGGGAACACCGGGGAGCTGTTTTTT	CSARWEGNTGELFF
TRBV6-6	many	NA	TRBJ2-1	TGTGCCAGCAGTTACTCGGGGGCGGCTGAGCAGTTCTTC	CASSYSGAAEQFF
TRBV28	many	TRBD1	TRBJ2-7	TGTGCCAGCAGTTTCCTGGACAGGACCTACGAGCAGTACTTC	CASSFLDRTYEQYF
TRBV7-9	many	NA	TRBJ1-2	TGTGCCAGCAGCTTAGCGACGAGAGGCTACTATGGCTACACCTTC	CASSLATRGYYGYTF
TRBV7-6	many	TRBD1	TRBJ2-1	TGTGCCAGCGGGACAGCCTACAATGAGCAGTTCTTC	CASGTAYNEQFF
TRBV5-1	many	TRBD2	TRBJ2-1	TGCGCCAGCAGCCCTACGACTAGCGGGGCTAATGAGCAGTTCTTC	CASSPTTSGANEQFF
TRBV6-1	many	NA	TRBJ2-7	TGTGCCAGCAGTGTTTCCCGTTCTTACGAGCAGTACTTC	CASSVSRSYEQYF
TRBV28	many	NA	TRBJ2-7	TGTGCCAGCAGCCCAAAAGGCAGGGTCGTAGGGGAGCAGTACTTC	CASSPKGRVVGEQYF
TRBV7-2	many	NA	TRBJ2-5	TGTGCCAGCAGCTTCCGGGACGGGCGGTATCAAGAGACCCAGTACTTC	CASSFRDGRYQETQYF
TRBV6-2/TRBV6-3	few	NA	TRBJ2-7	TGTGCCAGCAGTTACCCTTTGGGGAGAGCCTACGAGCAGTACTTC	CASSYPLGRAYEQYF
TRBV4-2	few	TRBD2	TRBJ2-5	TGTGCCAGCAGCCAAGACGGACTAGCGGGAGTCGAGACCCAGTACTTC	CASSQDGLAGVETQYF
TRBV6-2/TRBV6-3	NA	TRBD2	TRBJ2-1	TGTGCCAGCAGTTACGGGGGGGTGAATGAGCAGTTCTTC	CASSYGGVNEQFF
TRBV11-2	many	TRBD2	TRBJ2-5	TGTGCCAGCAGCTCACTGACTAGCGCCCAAGAGACCCAGTACTTC	CASSSLTSAQETQYF
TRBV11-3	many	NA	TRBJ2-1	TGTGCCAGCAGCTTAGATAACTATGAGCAGTTCTTC	CASSLDNYEQFF
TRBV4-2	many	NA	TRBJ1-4	TGTGCCAGCAGCCAAGGAAGAACGACGGGAAATGAAAAACTGTTTTTT	CASSQGRTTGNEKLFF
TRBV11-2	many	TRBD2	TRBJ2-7	TGTGCCAGCAGCTGGACGAGCGGGAGCTACGAGCAGTACTTC	CASSWTSGSYEQYF
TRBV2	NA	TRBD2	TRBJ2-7	TGTGCCAGCACTCCGGGACTAGCTACCTACGAGCAGTACTTC	CASTPGLATYEQYF
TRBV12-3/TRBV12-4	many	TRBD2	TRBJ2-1	TGTGCCAGCAGTGGTAGCGGGGGAGCCTACAATGAGCAGTTCTTC	CASSGSGGAYNEQFF
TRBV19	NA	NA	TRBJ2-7	TGTGCCAGTAGTATAGATCCCGGAGGGCAACACGAGCAGTACTTC	CASSIDPGGQHEQYF
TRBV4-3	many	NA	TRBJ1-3	TGCGCCAGCAGCCAAGTACTTCGGGTCCGGACAGCCGCCATATATTTT	CASSQVLRVRTAAIYF
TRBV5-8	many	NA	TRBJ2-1	TGTGCCGGCCAGGTGGTGCGGACCTCCTACAATGAGCAGTTCTTC	CAGQVVRTSYNEQFF
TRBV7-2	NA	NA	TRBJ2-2	TGTGCCAGCAGCTTTATCGAGGCAGAGCTGTTTTTT	CASSFIEAELFF
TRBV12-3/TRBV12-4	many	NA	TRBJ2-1	TGTGCCAGCAACTCCGGGGAGGTCCAAAATGAGCAGTTCTTC	CASNSGEVQNEQFF
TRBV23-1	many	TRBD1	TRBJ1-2	TGCGCCAGCAGAAGGGACAGCCTGACTTTTAACTATGGCTACACCTTC	CASRRDSLTFNYGYTF
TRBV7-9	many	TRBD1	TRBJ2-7	TGTGCCAGCAGCCCGAGACAGGGCCACGAGCAGTACTTC	CASSPRQGHEQYF
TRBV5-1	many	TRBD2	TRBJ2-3	TGCGCCAGCAAAGTCCCGCGGGAGATAACAGATACGCAGTATTTT	CASKVPREITDTQYF
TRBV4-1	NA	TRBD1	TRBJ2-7	TGCGCCAGCAGCTACCGGACAGGGGTGGAGCAGTACTTC	CASSYRTGVEQYF
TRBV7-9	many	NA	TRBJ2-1	TGTGCCAGCAGCCTCATTGGGAGAGCCTTTAACGACAATGAGCAGTTCTTC	CASSLIGRAFNDNEQFF
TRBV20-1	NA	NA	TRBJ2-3	TGCAGTGCTAGACTCTATGTCACAGATACGCAGTATTTT	CSARLYVTDTQYF
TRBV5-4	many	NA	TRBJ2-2	TGTGCCAGCAGCTGGGACCGCACCGGGGAGCTGTTTTTT	CASSWDRTGELFF
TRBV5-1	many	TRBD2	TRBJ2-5	TGCGCCAGCACGTGGGCGGGAGGCCAAGAGACCCAGTACTTC	CASTWAGGQETQYF
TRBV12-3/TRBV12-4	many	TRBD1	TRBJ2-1	TGTGCCAGCAGTTTTGGTTCCGGGACAGGGGTCTACAATGAGCAGTTCTTC	CASSFGSGTGVYNEQFF
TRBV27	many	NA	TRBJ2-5	TGTGCCAGCAGTTTTCAGGGGTCGTACCAAGAGACCCAGTACTTC	CASSFQGSYQETQYF
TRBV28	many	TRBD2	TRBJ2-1	TGTGCCAGCAGTTTCCCCCCGAGACTAGCGGGAAACTACAATGAGCAGTTCTTC	CASSFPPRLAGNYNEQFF
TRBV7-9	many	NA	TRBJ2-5	TGTGCCAGCAGCTTAGTCGGGGAATTGGGGGAGACCCAGTACTTC	CASSLVGELGETQYF
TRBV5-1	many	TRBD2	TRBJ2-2	TGCGCCAGCAGCTCGTCTCCGGGACTAGGTCCCGGGGAGCTGTTTTTT	CASSSSPGLGPGELFF